The T cell receptor beta chain under discussion was sequenced for a study of T cells in Graves' hyperthyroidism and ophthalmopathy. Germline V CDR1 and CDR2: ENHRY, SYGVKD. This CDR3 is built from 14 residues. The ends were cut back, 0 bases at V and 11 bases at J, with 14 bases in the middle. It was RNA transcripts that yielded the amplified TCR beta CDR3 regions. When the TCR CDR3 underwent first-round RT-PCR, the HTBI primer set was used. TCRdb fed the multiplex PCR reads into MiXCR, producing one record per CDR3 protein. The table has under 550,000 distinct CDR3 sequences, nearly 20% seen once. About this clonotype: The antigen remains undetermined.

Study-wide results and limits: A 13 V-J signature model discriminated ophthalmopathy versus stable hyperthyroidism. Prediction of ophthalmopathy progression came a median roughly 6.4 months pre-onset.

Orbital computed tomography, thyroid ultrasound, serum thyroxine and TRAb, and clinical symptoms together informed the diagnoses. This sample holds PBMCs from less than 13 ml fresh peripheral blood. The J gene is TRBJ1-3, the V gene TRBV10-3; D remains unclear. Material for sequencing was blood. This receptor was taken from a middle-aged man with Graves' ophthalmopathy. The CDR3 reads CAISESKETGPIYF. CDR3 sequence (DNA): TGTGCCATCAGTGAGTCGAAAGAAACGGGTCCCATATATTTT.